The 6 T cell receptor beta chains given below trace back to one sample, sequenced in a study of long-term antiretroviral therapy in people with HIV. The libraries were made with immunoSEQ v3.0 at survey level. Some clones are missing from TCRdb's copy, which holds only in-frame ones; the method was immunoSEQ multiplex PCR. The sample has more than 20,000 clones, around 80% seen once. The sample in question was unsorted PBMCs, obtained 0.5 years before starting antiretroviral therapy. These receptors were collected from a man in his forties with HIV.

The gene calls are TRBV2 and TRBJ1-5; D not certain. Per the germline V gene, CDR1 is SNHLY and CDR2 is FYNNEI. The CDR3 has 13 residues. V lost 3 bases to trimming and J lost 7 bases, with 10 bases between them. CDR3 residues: CASSDGGRQPQHF. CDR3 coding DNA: TGTGCCAGCAGTGACGGAGGTAGACAGCCCCAGCATTTT.

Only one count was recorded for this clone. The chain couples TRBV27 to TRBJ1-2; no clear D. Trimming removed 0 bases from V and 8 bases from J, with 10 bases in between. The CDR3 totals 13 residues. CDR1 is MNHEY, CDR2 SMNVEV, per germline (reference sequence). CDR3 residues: CASSLSIGTGYTF. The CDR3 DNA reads TGTGCCAGCAGTTTATCGATCGGAACCGGCTACACCTTC.

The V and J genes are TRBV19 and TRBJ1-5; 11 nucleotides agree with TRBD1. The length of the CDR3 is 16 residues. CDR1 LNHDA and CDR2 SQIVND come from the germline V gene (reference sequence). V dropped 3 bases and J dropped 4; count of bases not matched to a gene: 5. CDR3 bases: TGTGCCAGTAGTATCACCGGGACAGGGGGTAATCAGCCCCAGCATTTT. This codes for CASSITGTGGNQPQHF. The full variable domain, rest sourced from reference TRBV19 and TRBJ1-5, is DGGITQSPKYLFRKEGQNVTLSCEQNLNHDAMYWYRQDPGQGLRLIYYSQIVNDFQKGDIAEGYSVSREKKESFPLTVTSAQKNPTAFYLCASSITGTGGNQPQHFGDGTRLSIL.

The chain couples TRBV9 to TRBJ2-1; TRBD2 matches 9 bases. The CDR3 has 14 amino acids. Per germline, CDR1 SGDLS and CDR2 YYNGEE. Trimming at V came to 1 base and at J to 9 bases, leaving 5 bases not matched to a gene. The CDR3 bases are TGTGCCAGCAGCGTATCTGGCGGGGGGGGTGAGCAGTTCTTC. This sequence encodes CASSVSGGGGEQFF.

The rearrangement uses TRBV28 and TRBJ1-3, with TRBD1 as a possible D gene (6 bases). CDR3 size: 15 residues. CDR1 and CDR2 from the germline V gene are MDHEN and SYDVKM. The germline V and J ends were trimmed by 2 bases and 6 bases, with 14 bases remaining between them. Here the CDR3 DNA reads TGTGCCAGCAGTTTAAGGGGGGCGCGTGTAAACACCATATATTTT. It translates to CASSLRGARVNTIYF.

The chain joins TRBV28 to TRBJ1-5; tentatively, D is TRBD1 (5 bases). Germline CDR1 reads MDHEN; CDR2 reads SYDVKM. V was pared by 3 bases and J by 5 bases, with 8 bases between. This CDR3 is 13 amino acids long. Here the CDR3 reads CASSLGGDQPQHF. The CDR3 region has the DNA TGTGCCAGCAGTTTGGGGGGAGATCAGCCCCAGCATTTT.